This T cell receptor beta chain was found in a study of cytomegalovirus exposure and HLA in healthy donors. Findings and limits, study-wide: Common viral pathogens seemed to be connected with several of the most significant clusters, according to a later analysis. Most TCR sequences were seen very rarely across donors, but some public TCRs occurred in many.

The sample holds a few counts of this clone. The antigen remains unidentified. Primers included in the PCR were 60 Vbeta and 13 Jbeta primers. Profiling relied on immunoSEQ multiplex PCR, and the TCRdb table lists in-frame clones only, not all of them. Of roughly 99,000 clones in the sample, around 80% were seen once. The sample was PBMCs. This TCR came from a man aged 55 to 69 in good health and CMV-seropositive.

The chain's CDR3 is CASSLVPRGSYEQYF. The CDR3 nucleotides read TGTGCCAGCAGCTTAGTCCCGCGCGGATCCTACGAGCAGTACTTC. The chain employs TRBV7-8 and TRBJ2-7, with D unresolved. The CDR3 sequence is 15 residues long. Trimming left V 1 base short and J 1 base short, with 11 bases between. Germline values: CDR1 SGHVS, CDR2 FQNEAQ. The variable domain in full, completed from reference TRBV7-8 and TRBJ2-7, reads GAGVSQSPRYKVAKRGQDVALRCDPISGHVSLFWYQQALGQGPEFLTYFQNEAQLDKSGLPSDRFFAERPEGSVSTLKIQRTQQEDSAVYLCASSLVPRGSYEQYFGPGTRLTVT.